These 22 T cell receptor beta chains were all obtained from the same sample, sequenced in a study of shared clonotypes between healthy human individuals. The protocol was immunoSEQ multiplex PCR, while the TCRdb copy is restricted to in-frame clones and leaves out a portion. The sample lists some 740,000 clones; approximately 92% were seen once. Naive CD8 cells lacked CD45RO and underwent positive selection for CCR7, leaving out terminally differentiated effector memory CD45RA+ cells. Sequences were obtained from naive CD8+ T cells sorted from blood. Source of these receptors: a man aged 25-40 years in good health.

This chain links TRBV21-1 with TRBJ2-7; TRBD2 is the table's D call and was not checked against the DNA. TRBV21-1 is a recognized pseudogene. The CDR3 extends over 15 amino acids. CDR3 coding DNA: TGTGCCAGCAGCAAAGAATGGCGGGTCCACTACGAGCAGTACTTC. Translating it yields CASSKEWRVHYEQYF.

V gene TRBV6-5 combines with J gene TRBJ2-4; maybe TRBD1 (6 bases). Germline V gene data show CDR1 as MNHEY and CDR2 as SVGAGI. This CDR3 spans 12 amino acids. The ends were cut back, 5 bases at V and 7 bases at J, with 9 bases in the middle. CDR3 nucleotides: TGTGCCAGCAGTGAACAGGGCAACATTCAGTACTTC. It codes for CASSEQGNIQYF.

The chain carries TRBV6-5 and TRBJ2-7, with D possibly TRBD1 on 7 matching bases. The CDR3 is 14 amino acids. V lost 3 bases to trimming and J lost 3 bases, with 12 bases between them. In germline, CDR1 is MNHEY, CDR2 SVGAGI. CDR3 nucleotide sequence: TGTGCCAGCAGTTATCAGGGGGACTTCTACGAGCAGTACTTC. Residues: CASSYQGDFYEQYF.

The rearrangement joins TRBV7-9 to TRBJ2-5, with D possibly TRBD1 on 5 matching bases. V was shortened by 3 bases and J by 3 bases, with 11 bases between the two germline ends. This CDR3 contains 14 residues. CDR1 is SEHNR, CDR2 FQNEAQ, per germline (reference sequence). The CDR3 here is CASSFVTEEETQYF. CDR3 nucleotide sequence: TGTGCCAGCAGCTTCGTGACAGAGGAAGAGACCCAGTACTTC.

The rearrangement links TRBV10-1 to TRBJ2-3; 11 nucleotides line up with TRBD2. CDR1 and CDR2 from the germline V gene are WNHNN and SYGVQD (reference sequence). The J segment lost 3 bases and the V segment lost 2 bases, leaving 4 bases of the junction unmatched. This CDR3 spans 16 amino acids. CDR3 nucleotides: TGCGCCAGCAGTGAGCTGACTAGCGGGATTACAGATACGCAGTATTTT. Protein: CASSELTSGITDTQYF.

The chain has TRBV19 and TRBJ1-5; TRBD1 matches at 9 bases. Germline V gene lookup returns CDR1 LNHDA and CDR2 SQIVND (reference sequence). V shed 5 bases, J shed 4 bases, and the junction held 9 bases outside the gene matches. The CDR3 totals 16 residues. CDR3 protein: CASSSTGGSFNQPQHF. The DNA for the CDR3 is TGTGCCAGTAGTTCGACAGGGGGGAGCTTTAATCAGCCCCAGCATTTT.

This clone was seen only once. The chain recombines TRBV4-1 with TRBJ2-4; maybe TRBD1 (6 bases). Germline V gene data show CDR1 as MGHRA and CDR2 as YSYEKL. The CDR3 spans 16 residues. The V end was cut by 4 bases, the J end by 6 bases, with 19 bases between. The CDR3 DNA is TGCGCCAGCAGCCCTCTGGGGTCTGGACAGCCAAACATTCAGTACTTC. Translating it yields CASSPLGSGQPNIQYF.

The chain employs TRBV7-8 and TRBJ2-1; D unresolved. The CDR3 loop spans 14 amino acids. Trimming stripped 1 base from V and 1 base from J, with 5 bases between. Germline CDR1 reads SGHVS; CDR2 reads FQNEAQ. Here the CDR3 DNA reads TGTGCCAGCAGCTTAGTTGAGTCCTACAATGAGCAGTTCTTC. Amino acid sequence: CASSLVESYNEQFF. The complete variable domain, with remaining parts taken from reference TRBV7-8 and TRBJ2-1, reads GAGVSQSPRYKVAKRGQDVALRCDPISGHVSLFWYQQALGQGPEFLTYFQNEAQLDKSGLPSDRFFAERPEGSVSTLKIQRTQQEDSAVYLCASSLVESYNEQFFGPGTRLTVL.

The chain uses TRBV19 and TRBJ2-1, with D possibly matching TRBD1 (5 bases). CDR1 is LNHDA and CDR2 is SQIVND in the germline V gene (reference sequence). The CDR3 sequence is 13 residues long. V lost 4 bases to trimming and J lost 4 bases, with 8 bases between them. DNA for the CDR3: TGTGCCAGTAGTACTAGACAGTACAATGAGCAGTTCTTC. Translating gives CASSTRQYNEQFF.

This rearrangement joins TRBV13 to TRBJ1-4; a possible D gene is TRBD1 (5 bases). This CDR3 comprises 13 residues. CDR1 and CDR2 from the germline V gene are PRHDT and FYEKMQ (reference sequence). V lost 2 bases to trimming and J lost 9 bases, with 10 bases between them. The CDR3 sequence is CASSLSGFQKLFF. CDR3 bases: TGTGCCAGCAGCTTATCAGGGTTCCAAAAACTGTTTTTT. Combining the CDR3 with reference TRBV13 and TRBJ1-4 gives the whole variable domain AAGVIQSPRHLIKEKRETATLKCYPIPRHDTVYWYQQGPGQDPQFLISFYEKMQSDKGSIPDRFSAQQFSDYHSELNMSSLELGDSALYFCASSLSGFQKLFFGSGTQLSVL.

The rearrangement uses TRBV5-6 and TRBJ1-1; D remains ambiguous. Trimming pared 0 bases from V and 0 bases from J, leaving 12 bases between. The CDR3 runs to 16 residues. Germline loops: CDR1 SGHDT, CDR2 YYEEEE. This CDR3 is CASSLGAELMNTEAFF. The CDR3 DNA sequence: TGTGCCAGCAGCTTGGGGGCAGAACTCATGAACACTGAAGCTTTCTTT.

In nucleotides, the CDR3 is TGTGCCAGCAGCTTAGTTCCTAGCGGGTCCTCATGGGAGCAGTTCTTC. Translating gives CASSLVPSGSSWEQFF. This chain joins TRBV11-2 and TRBJ2-1, with TRBD2 matching 8 bases. From germline, CDR1 is SGHAT and CDR2 FQNNGV. The CDR3 extends over 16 amino acids. V lost 1 base to trimming and J lost 10 bases; unmatched junction nucleotides: 12.

The chain has TRBV28 and TRBJ2-7; 7 bases fit TRBD2. CDR3 length: 15 residues. V trimming: 7 bases; J trimming: 5 bases; junction bases outside the gene matches: 14. Germline-derived CDR1 and CDR2 are MDHEN and SYDVKM. The CDR3, as DNA: TGTGCCAGCACCTCGACCTGGCGGGAGAGTAACGAGCAGTACTTC. It encodes CASTSTWRESNEQYF.

The chain joins TRBV7-4 to TRBJ2-5; D unclear. Germline lookup yields CDR1 SGHVT and CDR2 SQSDAQ. Trimming took off 4 bases at V and 4 bases at J, with 19 bases between the two ends. This CDR3 is 16 amino acids long. In DNA, the CDR3 is TGTGCCAGCAGCTCCTCTCTTGGGCCGCGTGGAGAGACCCAGTACTTC. Translating gives CASSSSLGPRGETQYF. Drawing the rest from reference TRBV7-4 and TRBJ2-5, the complete variable domain is GAGVSQSPRYKVAKRGRDVALRCDSISGHVTLYWYRQTLGQGSEVLTYSQSDAQRDKSGRPSGRFSAERPERSVSTLKIQRTEQGDSAVYLCASSSSLGPRGETQYFGPGTRLLVL.

This chain joins TRBV10-3 and TRBJ2-3; TRBD2 might be the D (6 bases). Germline loops: CDR1 ENHRY, CDR2 SYGVKD. Between the trimmed V and J ends, which lost 3 bases and 3 bases, there was a span of 10 bases. The CDR3 is 14 amino acids. The CDR3 spells CAISEVGGTDTQYF. CDR3 DNA sequence: TGTGCCATCAGTGAAGTTGGGGGGACAGATACGCAGTATTTT.

The chain employs TRBV19 and TRBJ2-7, with a tentative D call TRBD2 (6 bases). This CDR3 has 12 residues. The germline V and J ends were trimmed by 5 bases and 3 bases, with 8 bases remaining between them. Germline CDR1 and CDR2: LNHDA and SQIVND (reference sequence). CDR3 sequence (DNA): TGTGCCAGTAGTTCCGGGAGCTACGAGCAGTACTTC. It yields the protein CASSSGSYEQYF.

This chain links TRBV2 with TRBJ2-6, with D unclear. V lost 2 bases, J lost 4 bases, and 15 bases lay in between. In germline, CDR1 is SNHLY, CDR2 FYNNEI. This CDR3 has 17 residues. The CDR3 bases are TGTGCCAGCAGTGAACAGGCCCGAAGGTCCGGGGCCAACGTCCTGACTTTC. Amino acids: CASSEQARRSGANVLTF.

This clone was counted between two and nine times. V and J are TRBV7-9 and TRBJ2-1; D remains unclear. V was trimmed by 1 base and J by 6 bases, leaving 1 base between them. Germline values: CDR1 SEHNR, CDR2 FQNEAQ (reference sequence). This CDR3 is built from 11 residues. The CDR3 DNA sequence: TGTGCCAGCAGCTTAGTCAATGAGCAGTTCTTC. Amino acids: CASSLVNEQFF.

A single count supports this clone. This rearrangement joins TRBV28 to TRBJ2-2; D is unresolved. The germline V and J ends were trimmed by 3 bases and 1 base, with 9 bases remaining between them. Germline values: CDR1 MDHEN, CDR2 SYDVKM. CDR3 size: 15 residues. Here the CDR3 DNA reads TGTGCCAGCAGTTTGACCGGATTGAACACCGGGGAGCTGTTTTTT. It translates to CASSLTGLNTGELFF.

V and J are TRBV13 and TRBJ1-2; D perhaps matches TRBD1 (5 bases). The CDR3 spans 13 residues. In germline, CDR1 is PRHDT, CDR2 FYEKMQ (reference sequence). Trimming cost V 2 bases and J 4 bases, with 8 bases left between them. CDR3 sequence (DNA): TGTGCCAGCAGCTTACCCGGGACCTATGGCTACACCTTC. Residues: CASSLPGTYGYTF. The full variable domain, with the rest looked up from reference TRBV13 and TRBJ1-2, is AAGVIQSPRHLIKEKRETATLKCYPIPRHDTVYWYQQGPGQDPQFLISFYEKMQSDKGSIPDRFSAQQFSDYHSELNMSSLELGDSALYFCASSLPGTYGYTFGSGTRLTVV.

The chain recombines TRBV21-1 with TRBJ1-5; the D segment call TRBD1 is taken from the table without a DNA check. TRBV21-1 is assigned pseudogene status. The CDR3 sequence is 17 residues long. Written as DNA, the CDR3 is TGTGCCAGCAGCAAAAAATCGTCAGGGGTGTACAATCAGCCCCAGCATTTT. Encoded protein: CASSKKSSGVYNQPQHF.

The chain carries TRBV30 and TRBJ2-7; D remains unclear. The length of the CDR3 is 14 residues. Germline V gene data show CDR1 as GTSNPN and CDR2 as SVGIG (reference sequence). V was cut by 2 bases and J by 0 bases, with 11 bases left in between. The CDR3 region is CAWSLGSGSYEQYF. The DNA of the CDR3 is TGTGCCTGGAGTTTAGGGTCCGGCTCCTACGAGCAGTACTTC.